One sample yielded the 10 T cell receptor beta chains listed below, sequenced in a study of Tregs in tolerant kidney transplant recipients. TCRdb keeps only in-frame clones here, not all; method: immunoSEQ multiplex PCR. In the table there are hundreds of thousands of clones, about 80% of which are singletons. Sequencing was done on a sample of CD4+ T cells from blood. Source of these receptors: a human donor in good health.

The chain combines TRBV29-1 with TRBJ2-3; D remains ambiguous. The germline gives CDR1 SQVTM, CDR2 ANQGSEA. V lost 6 bases to trimming and J lost 0 bases, with 13 bases between them. This CDR3 is 14 amino acids long. The CDR3 sequence: CSVLLQFSTDTQYF. The CDR3 bases are TGCAGCGTCCTACTGCAGTTTAGCACAGATACGCAGTATTTT.

The genes are TRBV7-6 and TRBJ2-5; TRBD1 matches at 11 bases. The J call is uncertain, as TRBJ2-7 better fits the DNA end. CDR1 SGHVS and CDR2 FNYEAQ come from the germline V gene. The CDR3 sequence is 15 residues long. CDR3 DNA: TGTGCCAGCAGCTTAGGCGGGACAGGGGGTGACGAGCAGTACTTC. Translating gives CASSLGGTGGDEQYF.

This chain joins TRBV5-6 and TRBJ1-1, with D unresolved. Germline V gene lookup returns CDR1 SGHDT and CDR2 YYEEEE. The germline V and J ends were trimmed by 5 bases and 0 bases, with 11 bases remaining between them. This CDR3 spans 14 amino acids. Written as DNA, the CDR3 is TGTGCCAGCAGTGTAGCCATCATGAACACTGAAGCTTTCTTT. Translating gives CASSVAIMNTEAFF.

In its sample, this clone was seen once. The chain couples TRBV29-1 to TRBJ1-1, with D possibly matching TRBD1 (6 bases). The CDR3 sequence is 13 residues long. The germline V and J ends were trimmed by 6 bases and 1 base, with 12 bases remaining between them. Germline V gene sequence: CDR1 SQVTM, CDR2 ANQGSEA. The CDR3 sequence is CSVYRVGNTEAFF. The CDR3, as DNA: TGCAGCGTCTACAGGGTTGGGAACACTGAAGCTTTCTTT.

The V gene is TRBV9, the J gene TRBJ2-1; tentatively, D is TRBD1 (5 bases). The germline gives CDR1 SGDLS, CDR2 YYNGEE. Trimming took off 4 bases at V and 0 bases at J, with 11 bases between the two ends. The CDR3 spans 15 residues. The CDR3 DNA follows: TGTGCCAGCAGCTGGACACCCCACTCCTACAATGAGCAGTTCTTC. This encodes CASSWTPHSYNEQFF.

This sequence joins TRBV15 and TRBJ1-3; TRBD1 matches at 8 bases. The CDR3 contains 16 residues. Trimming took 0 bases from V and 1 from J; bases not matched to a gene: 2. CDR1 is LNHNV and CDR2 is YYDKDF in the germline V gene (reference sequence). CDR3 sequence reads: CATSRDRGQSGNTIYF. The CDR3 DNA reads TGTGCCACCAGCAGAGACAGGGGGCAATCTGGAAACACCATATATTTT.

The chain carries TRBV6-1 and TRBJ2-1; D remains ambiguous. Trimming removed 4 bases at V and 5 bases at J, with 12 bases between. CDR1 is MNHNS, CDR2 SASEGT, per germline. This CDR3 is 14 amino acids long. Written as DNA, the CDR3 is TGTGCCAGCAGTGCTCGGGCAGTGAACAATGAGCAGTTCTTC. As protein: CASSARAVNNEQFF.

The V and J genes are TRBV2 and TRBJ2-5; D is unresolved. V dropped 6 bases and J dropped 0 bases, with 11 bases sitting between them. Germline V CDR1 and CDR2: SNHLY, FYNNEI. The CDR3 loop spans 14 amino acids. CDR3 loop: CASSAQTYQETQYF. Written as DNA, the CDR3 is TGTGCCAGCAGCGCCCAAACTTACCAAGAGACCCAGTACTTC.

The gene calls are TRBV4-2 and TRBJ2-2; D may be TRBD1 or TRBD2 (7 bases each). The CDR3 covers 16 residues. Germline V gene lookup returns CDR1 LGHNA and CDR2 YNFKEQ. The ends were cut back, 6 bases at V and 5 bases at J, with 19 bases in the middle. The CDR3 reads CASRQGGKGGTGELFF. In DNA, the CDR3 is TGTGCCAGCAGGCAGGGGGGGAAGGGAGGGACCGGGGAGCTGTTTTTT.

This chain connects TRBV7-9 to TRBJ2-7, with D possibly called TRBD1 or TRBD2 (5 bases each). V was cut by 5 bases and J by 0 bases, with 14 bases left in between. Germline values: CDR1 SEHNR, CDR2 FQNEAQ (reference sequence). The CDR3 loop spans 15 amino acids. For the CDR3, the DNA is TGTGCCAGCAGCCAAGGGACGGCTGCCTCCTACGAGCAGTACTTC. As protein: CASSQGTAASYEQYF.